Detailed here is one TCR beta chain. This CDR3 is built from 13 residues. Unmatched junction bases numbered 8, after V lost 7 bases and J lost 5 bases. The germline V gene has CDR1 SQVTM and CDR2 ANQGSEA. This sample stems from a study of blood T cell repertoires in COVID-19. On the study more broadly: Donors in the United States, Italy and Spain gave samples during acute or convalescent COVID-19. From T cells, B-cell-depleted T cells, or PBMCs came the material, which was cDNA or gDNA.

The table came from immunoSEQ multiplex PCR; TCRdb's copy has only in-frame clones and leaves some out. The sample consists of over 45,000 clones, approximately 80% of them appearing once. Input material: peripheral blood. This rearrangement joins TRBV29-1 to TRBJ1-1, with 9 positions matching TRBD1. The receptor comes from a man in his 70s with acute or convalescent COVID-19. The CDR3 sequence: CSGEGGQGTEAFF. The CDR3 coding sequence is TGCAGCGGCGAGGGGGGACAGGGTACTGAAGCTTTCTTT.